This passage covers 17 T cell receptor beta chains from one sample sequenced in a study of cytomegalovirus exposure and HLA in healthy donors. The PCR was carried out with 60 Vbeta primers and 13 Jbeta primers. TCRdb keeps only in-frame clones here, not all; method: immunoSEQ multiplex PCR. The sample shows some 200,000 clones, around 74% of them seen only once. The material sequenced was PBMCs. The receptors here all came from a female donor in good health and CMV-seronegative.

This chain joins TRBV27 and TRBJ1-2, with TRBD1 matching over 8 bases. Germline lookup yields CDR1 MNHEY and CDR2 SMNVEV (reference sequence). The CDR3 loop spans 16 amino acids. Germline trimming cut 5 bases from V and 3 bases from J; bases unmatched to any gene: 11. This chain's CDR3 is CASSPRTGRLDYGYTF. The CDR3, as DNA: TGTGCCAGCAGTCCCCGGACAGGGCGTTTGGACTATGGCTACACCTTC.

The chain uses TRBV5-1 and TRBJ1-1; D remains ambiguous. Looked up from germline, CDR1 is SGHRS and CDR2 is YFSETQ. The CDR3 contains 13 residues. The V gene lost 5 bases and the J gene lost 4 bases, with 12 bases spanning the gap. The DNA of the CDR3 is TGCGCCAGCAGAGAGGGTATCGGCACTGAAGCTTTCTTT. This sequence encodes CASREGIGTEAFF. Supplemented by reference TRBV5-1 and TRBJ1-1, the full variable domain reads KAGVTQTPRYLIKTRGQQVTLSCSPISGHRSVSWYQQTPGQGLQFLFEYFSETQRNKGNFPGRFSGRQFSNSRSEMNVSTLELGDSALYLCASREGIGTEAFFGQGTRLTVV.

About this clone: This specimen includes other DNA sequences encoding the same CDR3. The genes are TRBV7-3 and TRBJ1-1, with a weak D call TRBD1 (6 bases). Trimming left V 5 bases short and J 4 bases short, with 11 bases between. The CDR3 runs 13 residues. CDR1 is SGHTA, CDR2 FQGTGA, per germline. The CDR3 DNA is TGTGCCAGCAGCCTAGGGGGGGGCACTGAAGCTTTCTTT. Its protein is CASSLGGGTEAFF.

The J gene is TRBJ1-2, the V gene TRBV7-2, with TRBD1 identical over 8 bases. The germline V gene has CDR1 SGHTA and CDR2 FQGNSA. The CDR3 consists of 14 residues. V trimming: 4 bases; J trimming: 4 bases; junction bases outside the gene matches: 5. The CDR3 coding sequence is TGTGCCAGCAGCTCCGACAGGGGAGGCTATGGCTACACCTTC. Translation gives CASSSDRGGYGYTF.

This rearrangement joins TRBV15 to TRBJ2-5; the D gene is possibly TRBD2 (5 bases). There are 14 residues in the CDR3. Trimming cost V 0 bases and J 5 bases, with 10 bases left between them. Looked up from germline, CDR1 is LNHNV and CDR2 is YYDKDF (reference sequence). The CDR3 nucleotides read TGTGCCACCAGCAGAGATCAGTCGGGGGAGACCCAGTACTTC. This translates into CATSRDQSGETQYF. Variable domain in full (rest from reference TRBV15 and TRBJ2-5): DAMVIQNPRYQVTQFGKPVTLSCSQTLNHNVMYWYQQKSSQAPKLLFHYYDKDFNNEADTPDNFQSRRPNTSFCFLDIRSPGLGDTAMYLCATSRDQSGETQYFGPGTRLLVL.

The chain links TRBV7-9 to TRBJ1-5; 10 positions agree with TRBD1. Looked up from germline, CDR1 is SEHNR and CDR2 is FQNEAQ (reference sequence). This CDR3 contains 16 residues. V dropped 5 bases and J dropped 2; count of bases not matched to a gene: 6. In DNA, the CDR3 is TGTGCCAGCAGCCGGACCGGGACAGGGGGCAATCAGCCCCAGCATTTT. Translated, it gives CASSRTGTGGNQPQHF.

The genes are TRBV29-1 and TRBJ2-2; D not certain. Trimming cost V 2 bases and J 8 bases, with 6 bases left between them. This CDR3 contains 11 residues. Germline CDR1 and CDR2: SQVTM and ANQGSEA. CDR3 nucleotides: TGCAGCGTTGAAATAGAGGGGGAGCTGTTTTTT. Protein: CSVEIEGELFF.

The CDR3 here is CASSLAFPDRGPGYTF. The DNA for the CDR3 is TGCGCCAGCAGCTTGGCCTTCCCTGACAGGGGGCCTGGCTACACCTTC. This rearrangement joins TRBV5-1 to TRBJ1-2, with 10 bases lining up with TRBD1. Germline lookup yields CDR1 SGHRS and CDR2 YFSETQ. Losses at the gene ends were 0 bases for V and 7 bases for J; bases not matched to a gene: 9. The CDR3 extends over 16 amino acids.

The CDR3 DNA reads as TGTGCCAGTATGTCTCCGTTATACGAGCAGTACTTC. This encodes CASMSPLYEQYF. This chain joins TRBV19 and TRBJ2-7; D gene uncertain. This CDR3 has 12 residues. The germline V gene encodes CDR1 LNHDA and CDR2 SQIVND (reference sequence). V was clipped by 7 bases and J by 4 bases, with 11 bases between them.

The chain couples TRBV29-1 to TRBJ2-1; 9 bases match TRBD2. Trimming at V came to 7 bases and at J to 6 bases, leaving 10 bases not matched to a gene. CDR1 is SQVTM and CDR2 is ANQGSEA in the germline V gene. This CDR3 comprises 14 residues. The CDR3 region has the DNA TGCAGCGAAAAACTCCTAGCGGGGCTCAATGAGCAGTTCTTC. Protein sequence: CSEKLLAGLNEQFF.

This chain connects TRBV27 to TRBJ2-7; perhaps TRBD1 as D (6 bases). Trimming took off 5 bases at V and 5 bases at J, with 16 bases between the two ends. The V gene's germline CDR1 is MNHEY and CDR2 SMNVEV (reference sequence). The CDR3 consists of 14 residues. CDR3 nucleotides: TGTGCCAGCAGTAGAACAGGGTCCCCCCACGAGCAGTACTTC. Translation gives CASSRTGSPHEQYF.

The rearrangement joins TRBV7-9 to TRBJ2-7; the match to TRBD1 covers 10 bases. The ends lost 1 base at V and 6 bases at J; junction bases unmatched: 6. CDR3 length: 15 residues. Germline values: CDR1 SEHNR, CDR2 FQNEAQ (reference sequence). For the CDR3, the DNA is TGTGCCAGCAGCTTAGGGGGACAGGGGCATCGCGAGCAGTACTTC. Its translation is CASSLGGQGHREQYF.

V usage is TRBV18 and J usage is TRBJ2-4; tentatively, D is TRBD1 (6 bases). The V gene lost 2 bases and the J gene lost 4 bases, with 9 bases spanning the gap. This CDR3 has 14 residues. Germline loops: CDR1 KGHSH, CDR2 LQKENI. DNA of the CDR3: TGTGCCAGCTCACCATGGACAGCTAAAAACATTCAGTACTTC. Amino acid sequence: CASSPWTAKNIQYF.

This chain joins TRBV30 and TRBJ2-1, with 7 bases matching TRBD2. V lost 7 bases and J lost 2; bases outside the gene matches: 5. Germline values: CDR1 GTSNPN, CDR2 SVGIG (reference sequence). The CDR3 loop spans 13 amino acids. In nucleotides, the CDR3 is TGTGCCTTCAGCGGGGACCCCTACAATGAGCAGTTCTTC. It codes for CAFSGDPYNEQFF.

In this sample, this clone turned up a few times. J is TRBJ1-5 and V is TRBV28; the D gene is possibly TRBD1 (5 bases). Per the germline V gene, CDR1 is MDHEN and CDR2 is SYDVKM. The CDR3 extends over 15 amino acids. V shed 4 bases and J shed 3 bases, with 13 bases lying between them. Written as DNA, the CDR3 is TGTGCCAGCAGTTACCGAGGCAGGGCCAATCAGCCCCAGCATTTT. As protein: CASSYRGRANQPQHF.

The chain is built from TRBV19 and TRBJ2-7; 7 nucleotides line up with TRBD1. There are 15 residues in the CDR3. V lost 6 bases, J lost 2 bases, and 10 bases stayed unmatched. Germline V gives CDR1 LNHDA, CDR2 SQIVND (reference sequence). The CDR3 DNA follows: TGTGCCAGTAGCCAGGCCGGGACAGTTCCCTACGAGCAGTACTTC. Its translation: CASSQAGTVPYEQYF.

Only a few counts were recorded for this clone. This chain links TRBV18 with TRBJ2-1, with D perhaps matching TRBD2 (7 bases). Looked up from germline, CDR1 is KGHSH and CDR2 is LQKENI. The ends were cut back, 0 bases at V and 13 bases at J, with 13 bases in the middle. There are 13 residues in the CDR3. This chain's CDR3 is CASSPPGGGAQFF. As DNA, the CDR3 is TGTGCCAGCTCACCACCGGGGGGGGGCGCACAGTTCTTC.